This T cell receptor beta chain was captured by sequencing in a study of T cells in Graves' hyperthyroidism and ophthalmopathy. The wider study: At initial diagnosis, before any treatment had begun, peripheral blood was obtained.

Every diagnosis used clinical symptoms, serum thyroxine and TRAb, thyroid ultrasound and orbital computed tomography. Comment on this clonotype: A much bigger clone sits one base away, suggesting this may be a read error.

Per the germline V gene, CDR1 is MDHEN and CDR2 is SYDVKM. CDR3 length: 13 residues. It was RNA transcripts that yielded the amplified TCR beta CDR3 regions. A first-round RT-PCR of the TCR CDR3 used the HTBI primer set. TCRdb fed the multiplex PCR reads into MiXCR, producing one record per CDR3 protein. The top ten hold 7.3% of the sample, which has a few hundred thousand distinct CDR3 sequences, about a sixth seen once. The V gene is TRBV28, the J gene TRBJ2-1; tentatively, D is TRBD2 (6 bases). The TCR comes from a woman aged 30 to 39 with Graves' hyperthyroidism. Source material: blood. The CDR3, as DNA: TGTGCCAGCAGTTTACCGGGAGCCAATGGGCAGTTCTTC. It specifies CASSLPGANGQFF.